These T cell receptor beta chains were read from a single sample in a study of cytomegalovirus exposure and HLA in healthy donors. Profiled with immunoSEQ multiplex PCR; TCRdb holds only in-frame clones, not every one. The sample holds some 220,000 clones, more than 70% seen once. Sequencing input: PBMCs. These receptors were taken from a boy between 5 and 17 years old in good health and CMV-seronegative. CDR3s include the opening cysteine and the closing phenylalanine or tryptophan. D genes are given only for firm matches. Not every row has a clone size; where given, it reads once, few, many or a size class.

V gene,CDR3 length,J gene,clone size,D gene,CDR3 DNA,CDR3 protein
TRBV6-5,13,TRBJ1-2,NA,NA,TGTGCCAGCAGTTTACAGGGTTTCTATGGCTACACCTTC,CASSLQGFYGYTF
TRBV7-2,13,TRBJ1-2,NA,TRBD1,TGTGCCAGCAGGGCCCGGGACAGGGTTGGCTACACCTTC,CASRARDRVGYTF
TRBV19,13,TRBJ1-1,NA,NA,TGTGCCAGTAGTATCGACTCAGAGGATACTGCTTTCTTT,CASSIDSEDTAFF
TRBV19,14,TRBJ1-2,NA,TRBD1,TGTGCCAGTAGTCTCGACAGGGAAGACTATGGCTACACCTTC,CASSLDREDYGYTF
TRBV5-5,13,TRBJ2-2,NA,NA,TGTGCCAGCAGCTATACTAATGCCGGGGAGCTGTTTTTT,CASSYTNAGELFF
TRBV21-1,19,TRBJ1-3,NA,NA,TGTGCCAGCAGCGACATAGGGGTTCACCCTAACTCCTCTGGAAACACCATATATTTT,CASSDIGVHPNSSGNTIYF
TRBV14,13,TRBJ1-1,few,NA,TGTGCCAGCAGCCAATCAGGCAACACTGAAGCTTTCTTT,CASSQSGNTEAFF
TRBV2,15,TRBJ2-3,NA,TRBD2,TGTGCCAGCAGCAGGACTAGCGGAAACACAGATACGCAGTATTTT,CASSRTSGNTDTQYF
TRBV5-3,15,TRBJ2-7,NA,TRBD1,TGTGCCAGAAGCTCCAGACAGGGGGACAGGTACGAGCAGTACTTC,CARSSRQGDRYEQYF
TRBV11-2,15,TRBJ2-1,NA,TRBD2,TGTGCCAGCAGCTTAGTAGGGACTAGCGGCAATGAGCAGTTCTTC,CASSLVGTSGNEQFF
TRBV4-1,15,TRBJ1-4,once,NA,TGCGCCAGCAGCCAAACGCGACAGCAAAATGAAAAACTGTTTTTT,CASSQTRQQNEKLFF
TRBV30,13,TRBJ2-1,NA,TRBD2,TGTGCCTGGAGTGTCGGCGGGAGCGTTGAGCAGTTCTTC,CAWSVGGSVEQFF
TRBV5-1,14,TRBJ2-7,NA,NA,TGCGCCAGCAGCTTGGATCCCAGTGCCTACGAGCAGTACTTC,CASSLDPSAYEQYF